This record covers a single T cell receptor (beta chain). What it binds is unknown. The data were obtained in a study of graft-versus-host responses after intestinal transplantation. Findings and limits, study-wide: Recipient marrow harbored GvH clones, some of which surfaced first in ileum or blood.

V was cut by 8 bases and J by 4 bases, with 11 bases left in between. The germline V gene encodes CDR1 SQVTM and CDR2 ANQGSEA. CDR3 length equals 11 residues. TCRdb's table, derived via immunoSEQ multiplex PCR, lists solely in-frame clones and lacks some. This table holds 99,000 or so clones, roughly 82% found once. Sample: PBMCs, taken 255 days after intestinal transplant. This receptor was identified in a human patient who received an intestinal transplant, so some T cells may come from the graft donor. The chain recombines TRBV29-1 with TRBJ1-2; tentatively, D is TRBD1 (5 bases). The CDR3 nucleotides read TGCAGCACCCAAGGGGTCTATGGCTACACCTTC. Translation gives CSTQGVYGYTF.